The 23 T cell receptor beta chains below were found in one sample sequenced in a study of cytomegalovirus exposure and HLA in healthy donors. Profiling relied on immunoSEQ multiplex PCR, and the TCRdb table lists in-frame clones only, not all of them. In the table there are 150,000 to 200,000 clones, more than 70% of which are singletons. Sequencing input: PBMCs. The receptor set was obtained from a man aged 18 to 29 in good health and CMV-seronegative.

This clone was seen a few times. The CDR3 here is CASSQTGGNQPQHF. For the CDR3, the DNA is TGCGCCAGCAGCCAAACAGGGGGCAATCAGCCCCAGCATTTT. The J gene is TRBJ1-5, the V gene TRBV4-1, with 7 bases fitting TRBD1. The CDR3 is made up of 14 amino acids. V trimming: 2 bases; J trimming: 2 bases; junction bases outside the gene matches: 0. CDR1 and CDR2 from the germline V gene are MGHRA and YSYEKL.

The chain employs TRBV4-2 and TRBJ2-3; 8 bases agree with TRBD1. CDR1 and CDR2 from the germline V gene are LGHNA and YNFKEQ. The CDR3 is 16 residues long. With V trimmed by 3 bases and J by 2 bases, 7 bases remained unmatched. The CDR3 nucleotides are TGTGCCAGCAGCCACTCCACAGGGGGACACACAGATACGCAGTATTTT. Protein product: CASSHSTGGHTDTQYF.

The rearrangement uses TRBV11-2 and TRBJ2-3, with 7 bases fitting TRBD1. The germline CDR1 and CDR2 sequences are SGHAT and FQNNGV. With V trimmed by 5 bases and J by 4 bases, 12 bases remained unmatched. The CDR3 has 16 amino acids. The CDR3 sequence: CASSPRDSAPADTQYF. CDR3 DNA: TGTGCCAGCAGCCCCCGGGACAGTGCCCCGGCAGATACGCAGTATTTT.

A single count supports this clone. CDR3 sequence: CTSSHPRTSGVQETQYF. In DNA form, the CDR3 reads TGCACCAGCAGCCATCCCCGGACTAGCGGGGTCCAAGAGACCCAGTACTTC. V is TRBV1 and J is TRBJ2-5; no check of the table's D call, TRBD2, against the DNA was made. TRBV1 counts as a pseudogene. This CDR3 spans 17 amino acids.

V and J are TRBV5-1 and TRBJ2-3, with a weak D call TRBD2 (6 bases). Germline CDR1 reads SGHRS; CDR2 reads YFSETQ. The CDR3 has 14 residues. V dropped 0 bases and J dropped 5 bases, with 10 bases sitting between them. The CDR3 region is CASSLGGIKDTQYF. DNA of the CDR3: TGCGCCAGCAGCTTGGGCGGGATTAAAGATACGCAGTATTTT.

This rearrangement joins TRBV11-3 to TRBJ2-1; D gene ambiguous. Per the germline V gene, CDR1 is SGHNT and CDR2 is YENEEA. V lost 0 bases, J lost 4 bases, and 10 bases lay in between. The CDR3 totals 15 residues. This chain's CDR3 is CASSLDHAVYNEQFF. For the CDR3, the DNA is TGTGCCAGCAGCTTAGATCATGCGGTATACAATGAGCAGTTCTTC.

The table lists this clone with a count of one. CDR3 nucleotides: TGTGCCAGTGGAGGTAGGAACACCGGGGAGCTGTTTTTT. This translates into CASGGRNTGELFF. The chain couples TRBV19 to TRBJ2-2; possibly TRBD2 for D (5 bases). The V and J ends lost 8 bases and 1 base respectively, with 8 bases between them. Germline values: CDR1 LNHDA, CDR2 SQIVND (reference sequence). CDR3 size: 13 residues. The full variable domain, completed using reference TRBV19 and TRBJ2-2, is DGGITQSPKYLFRKEGQNVTLSCEQNLNHDAMYWYRQDPGQGLRLIYYSQIVNDFQKGDIAEGYSVSREKKESFPLTVTSAQKNPTAFYLCASGGRNTGELFFGEGSRLTVL.

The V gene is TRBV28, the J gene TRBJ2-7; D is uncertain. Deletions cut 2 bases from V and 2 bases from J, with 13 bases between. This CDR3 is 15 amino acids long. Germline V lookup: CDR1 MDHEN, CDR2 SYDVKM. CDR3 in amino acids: CASSLSRILPYEQYF. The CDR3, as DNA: TGTGCCAGCAGTTTAAGCAGGATTCTCCCCTACGAGCAGTACTTC.

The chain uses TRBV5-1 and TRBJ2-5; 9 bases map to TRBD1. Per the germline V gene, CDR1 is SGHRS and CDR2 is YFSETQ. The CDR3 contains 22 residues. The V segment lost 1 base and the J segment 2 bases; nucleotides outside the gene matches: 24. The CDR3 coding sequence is TGCGCCAGCAGCTTGTGGGACAGGGAAAAGGGGGGACCGAAAACAGCACAAGAGACCCAGTACTTC. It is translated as CASSLWDREKGGPKTAQETQYF.

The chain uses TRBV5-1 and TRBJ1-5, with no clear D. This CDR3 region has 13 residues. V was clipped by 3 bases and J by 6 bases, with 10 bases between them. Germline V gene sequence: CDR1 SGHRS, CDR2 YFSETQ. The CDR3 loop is CASSSYSGQPQHF. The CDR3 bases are TGCGCCAGCAGCTCCTATTCGGGTCAGCCCCAGCATTTT.

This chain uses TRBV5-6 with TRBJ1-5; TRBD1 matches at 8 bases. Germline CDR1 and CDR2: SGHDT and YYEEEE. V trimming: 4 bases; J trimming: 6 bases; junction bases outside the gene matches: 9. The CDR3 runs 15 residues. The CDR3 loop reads CASSIRGLLAQPQHF. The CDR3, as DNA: TGTGCCAGCAGCATCAGGGGGCTGCTCGCTCAGCCCCAGCATTTT.

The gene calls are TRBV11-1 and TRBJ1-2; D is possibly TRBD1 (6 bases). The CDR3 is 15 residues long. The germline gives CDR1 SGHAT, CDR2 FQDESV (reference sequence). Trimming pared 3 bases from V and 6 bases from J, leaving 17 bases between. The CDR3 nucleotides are TGTGCCAGCAGCTTCGGACCACAGGGTTCCGATGGCTACACCTTC. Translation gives CASSFGPQGSDGYTF.

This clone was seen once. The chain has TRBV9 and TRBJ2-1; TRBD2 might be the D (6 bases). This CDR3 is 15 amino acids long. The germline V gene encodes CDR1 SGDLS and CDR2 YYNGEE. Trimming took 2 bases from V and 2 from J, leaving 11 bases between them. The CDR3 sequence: CASSVLALTYNEQFF. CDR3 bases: TGTGCCAGCAGCGTCCTAGCGCTAACCTACAATGAGCAGTTCTTC. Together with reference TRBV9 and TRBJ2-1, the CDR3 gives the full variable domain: DSGVTQTPKHLITATGQRVTLRCSPRSGDLSVYWYQQSLDQGLQFLIQYYNGEERAKGNILERFSAQQFPDLHSELNLSSLELGDSALYFCASSVLALTYNEQFFGPGTRLTVL.

For the CDR3, the DNA is TGTGCCAGCAGTTACGTGACAGGGGCAGATACGCAGTATTTT. It is translated as CASSYVTGADTQYF. The J gene is TRBJ2-3, the V gene TRBV6-5; 8 bases are a match to TRBD1. Germline lookup yields CDR1 MNHEY and CDR2 SVGAGI. There are 14 residues in the CDR3. V trimming: 2 bases; J trimming: 4 bases; junction bases outside the gene matches: 2.

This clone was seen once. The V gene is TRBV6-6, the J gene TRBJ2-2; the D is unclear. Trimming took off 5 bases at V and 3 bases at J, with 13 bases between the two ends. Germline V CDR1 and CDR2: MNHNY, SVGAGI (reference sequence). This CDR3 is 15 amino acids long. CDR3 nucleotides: TGTGCCAGCAGTCCTGGGCAGATCGACACCGGGGAGCTGTTTTTT. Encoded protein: CASSPGQIDTGELFF.

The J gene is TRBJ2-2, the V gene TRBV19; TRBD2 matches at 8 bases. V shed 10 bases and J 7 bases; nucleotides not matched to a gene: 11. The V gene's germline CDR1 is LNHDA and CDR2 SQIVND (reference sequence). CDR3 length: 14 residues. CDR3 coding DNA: TGTGCCACCTCAACCGGGGGGGCCCACGGGGAGCTGTTTTTT. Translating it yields CATSTGGAHGELFF.

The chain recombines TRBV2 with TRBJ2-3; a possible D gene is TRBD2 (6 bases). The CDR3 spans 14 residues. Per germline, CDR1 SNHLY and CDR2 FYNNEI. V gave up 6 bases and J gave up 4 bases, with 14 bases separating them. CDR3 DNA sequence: TGTGCCAGCAGAGAGGTGGGGGGAGCAGATACGCAGTATTTT. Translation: CASREVGGADTQYF.

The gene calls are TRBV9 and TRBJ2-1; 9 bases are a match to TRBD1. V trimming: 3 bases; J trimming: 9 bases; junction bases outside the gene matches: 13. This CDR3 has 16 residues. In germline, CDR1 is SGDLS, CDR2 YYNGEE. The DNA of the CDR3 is TGTGCCAGCAGCGCCCCAGGGGACAGGGATTATCGTGAGCAGTTCTTC. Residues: CASSAPGDRDYREQFF.

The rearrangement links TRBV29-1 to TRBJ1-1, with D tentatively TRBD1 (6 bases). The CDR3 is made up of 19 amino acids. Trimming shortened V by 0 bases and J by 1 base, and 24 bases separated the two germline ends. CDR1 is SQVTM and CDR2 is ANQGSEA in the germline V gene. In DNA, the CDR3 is TGCAGCGTTGAAGAAATGAGTCGAGGACAGACGACCCAGAACACTGAAGCTTTCTTT. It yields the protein CSVEEMSRGQTTQNTEAFF.

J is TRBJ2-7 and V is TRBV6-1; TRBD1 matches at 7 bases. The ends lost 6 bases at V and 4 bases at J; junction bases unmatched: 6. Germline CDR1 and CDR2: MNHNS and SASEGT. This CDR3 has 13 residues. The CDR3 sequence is CASRTGQLYEQYF. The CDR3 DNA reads TGTGCCAGCAGGACAGGGCAATTATACGAGCAGTACTTC.

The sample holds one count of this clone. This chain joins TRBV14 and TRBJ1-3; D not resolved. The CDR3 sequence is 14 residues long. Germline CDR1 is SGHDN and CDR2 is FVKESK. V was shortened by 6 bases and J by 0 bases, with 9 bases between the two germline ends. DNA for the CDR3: TGTGCCAGCAGTACCTTTAGCTCTGGAAACACCATATATTTT. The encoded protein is CASSTFSSGNTIYF.

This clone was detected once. CDR3 sequence: CASSERGAAYEQYV. Here the CDR3 DNA reads TGTGCCAGCAGTGAACGGGGGGCGGCCTACGAGCAGTACGTC. This chain links TRBV6-1 with TRBJ2-7; TRBD2 is a possible D gene (7 bases). The V and J ends lost 2 bases and 2 bases respectively, with 10 bases between them. CDR1 is MNHNS and CDR2 is SASEGT in the germline V gene. The CDR3 loop spans 14 amino acids.

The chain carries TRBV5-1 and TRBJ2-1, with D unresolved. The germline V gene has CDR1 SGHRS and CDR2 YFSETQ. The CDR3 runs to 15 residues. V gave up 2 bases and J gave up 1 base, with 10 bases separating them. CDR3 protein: CASSFGLMSYNEQFF. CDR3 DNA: TGCGCCAGCAGCTTTGGGCTAATGTCCTACAATGAGCAGTTCTTC.